The source of this TCR beta chain is a study of T cell responses to AZD1222 COVID-19 vaccine. Study-level results: Clonal diversity may have been underestimated in mostly white British donors. Breadth and depth of Spike-specific TCRs rose after two AZD1222 doses. The study identified only six AZD1222 recipients as seropositive at baseline.

Produced via immunoSEQ multiplex PCR; TCRdb's table is partial and in-frame only. Among roughly 58,000 clones, 89% were seen once, and the ten largest hold 6.1%. Germline V CDR1 and CDR2: SGHRS, YFSETQ. V was shortened by 1 base and J by 0 bases, with 14 bases between the two germline ends. The CDR3 has 17 residues. As regards this clone: Its specificity is not known.

The J gene is TRBJ1-3, the V gene TRBV5-1; the D is unclear. Sequenced here: peripheral blood, sampled 28 days after the second AZD1222 dose. The clonotype was recovered from an adult who received the AZD1222 COVID-19 vaccine. DNA for the CDR3: TGCGCCAGCAGCTTGCAAGGGCGGGGTAGCTCTGGAAACACCATATATTTT. It yields the protein CASSLQGRGSSGNTIYF.